The 15 T cell receptor beta chains below come from one sample, sequenced in a study of blood T cell repertoires in COVID-19. The protocol was immunoSEQ multiplex PCR, while the TCRdb copy is restricted to in-frame clones and leaves out a portion. The sample carries 55,000 to 75,000 clones, roughly 80% recorded once. The sequencing sample was made of peripheral blood. Source of these receptors: a human donor in a cohort sampled during active COVID-19.

The chain recombines TRBV27 with TRBJ2-1; weak D call: TRBD1 (6 bases). Germline V gene lookup returns CDR1 MNHEY and CDR2 SMNVEV (reference sequence). V lost 5 bases and J lost 5, with 13 bases in between. The CDR3 spans 14 residues. The CDR3 protein is CASSSWDTNNEQFF. CDR3 nucleotide sequence: TGTGCCAGCAGTAGCTGGGACACCAACAATGAGCAGTTCTTC.

The chain recombines TRBV24-1 with TRBJ1-2; 7 bases align to TRBD1. V shed 5 bases and J 8 bases; nucleotides not matched to a gene: 4. Germline loops: CDR1 KGHDR, CDR2 SFDVKD. This CDR3 has 12 residues. CDR3 DNA: TGTGCCACCAGTGGGGACAGTAAGGGCTACACCTTC. Amino acid sequence: CATSGDSKGYTF.

J is TRBJ2-1 and V is TRBV28; 7 bases are a match to TRBD2. After removal of 7 bases from V and 6 bases from J, the junction contained 12 bases not matched to a gene. Germline V gene sequence: CDR1 MDHEN, CDR2 SYDVKM. CDR3 length: 15 amino acids. In nucleotides, the CDR3 is TGTGCCAGCACTCCCGGGGGGTCTAGCGCCAATGAGCAGTTCTTC. It codes for CASTPGGSSANEQFF.

V usage is TRBV5-1 and J usage is TRBJ2-1; D perhaps matches TRBD2 (5 bases). Germline loops: CDR1 SGHRS, CDR2 YFSETQ. The V and J ends lost 5 bases and 0 bases respectively, with 12 bases between them. This CDR3 spans 15 amino acids. This chain's CDR3 is CASSQEGSSYNEQFF. The CDR3 coding sequence is TGCGCCAGCAGTCAGGAAGGGAGCTCCTACAATGAGCAGTTCTTC.

The J gene is TRBJ2-5, the V gene TRBV5-1; 8 bases agree with TRBD2. CDR3 length: 15 amino acids. Germline CDR1 and CDR2: SGHRS and YFSETQ. The junction had 5 bases not matched to a gene; V was cut back by 0 bases and J by 4 bases. The CDR3 DNA sequence: TGCGCCAGCAGCTTGGCCGCGGGGGGCCGAGAGACCCAGTACTTC. Its protein is CASSLAAGGRETQYF.

The gene calls are TRBV6-5 and TRBJ1-5, with 8 bases that match TRBD1. The CDR3 runs 15 residues. The germline V gene has CDR1 MNHEY and CDR2 SVGAGI. After removal of 0 bases from V and 5 bases from J, the junction contained 3 bases not matched to a gene. CDR3 loop: CASSYSGTGDQPQHF. CDR3 in DNA: TGTGCCAGCAGTTACTCAGGGACAGGCGATCAGCCCCAGCATTTT.

The chain has TRBV29-1 and TRBJ2-3, with a weak D call TRBD1 (6 bases). V shed 3 bases and J shed 3 bases, with 13 bases lying between them. The CDR3 extends over 14 amino acids. Germline assignment: CDR1 SQVTM and CDR2 ANQGSEA. In DNA, the CDR3 is TGCAGCGTTGACCTGCCCCAGGGGACAGATACGCAGTATTTT. Translating gives CSVDLPQGTDTQYF.

The sample holds a few counts of this clone. The chain couples TRBV5-1 to TRBJ1-5, with 7 bases identical to TRBD1. V lost 0 bases to trimming and J lost 10 bases; unmatched junction nucleotides: 4. The CDR3 covers 13 residues. CDR1 and CDR2 (germline): SGHRS, YFSETQ. The CDR3 nucleotides read TGCGCCAGCAGCTTGGCGACAGGGAGCCCCCAGCATTTT. It translates to CASSLATGSPQHF.

The chain joins TRBV25-1 to TRBJ1-4, with 7 bases matching TRBD1. From germline, CDR1 is MGHDK and CDR2 SYGVNS. The CDR3 spans 14 residues. V shed 5 bases and J 5 bases; nucleotides not matched to a gene: 5. CDR3 bases: TGTGCCAGCAGTCTGACAGGGAGGAATGAAAAACTGTTTTTT. Translating gives CASSLTGRNEKLFF.

J is TRBJ2-1 and V is TRBV6-2 or TRBV6-3, with TRBD2 identical over 9 bases. The V segment lost 3 bases and the J segment 4 bases; nucleotides outside the gene matches: 4. This CDR3 is 15 amino acids long. Germline V gene lookup returns CDR1 MNHEY and CDR2 SVGEGT. The CDR3 DNA reads as TGTGCCAGCAGTTATCCAGGACTAGCGTACAATGAGCAGTTCTTC. Its translation: CASSYPGLAYNEQFF.

This rearrangement joins TRBV9 to TRBJ2-7, with 7 bases fitting TRBD1. With 2 bases clipped from V and 2 bases from J, the junction kept 7 bases outside the gene matches. The CDR3 extends over 15 amino acids. The V gene's germline CDR1 is SGDLS and CDR2 YYNGEE. This CDR3 is CASSVDPTGTYEQYF. CDR3 DNA: TGTGCCAGCAGCGTCGATCCGACAGGGACCTACGAGCAGTACTTC. The full variable domain, completed using reference TRBV9 and TRBJ2-7, is DSGVTQTPKHLITATGQRVTLRCSPRSGDLSVYWYQQSLDQGLQFLIQYYNGEERAKGNILERFSAQQFPDLHSELNLSSLELGDSALYFCASSVDPTGTYEQYFGPGTRLTVT.

The chain couples TRBV5-4 to TRBJ2-7; tentatively, D is TRBD2 (6 bases). Between the trimmed V and J ends, which lost 5 bases and 3 bases, there was a span of 15 bases. CDR3 length equals 14 residues. Germline loops: CDR1 SGHNT, CDR2 YYREEE (reference sequence). CDR3 DNA: TGTGCCAGCAGTTTGCGGGGTGGAAACTACGAGCAGTACTTC. This sequence encodes CASSLRGGNYEQYF.

This chain links TRBV11-2 with TRBJ2-3; 14 nucleotides line up with TRBD2. Germline V lookup: CDR1 SGHAT, CDR2 FQNNGV. With 5 bases clipped from V and 4 bases from J, the junction kept 8 bases outside the gene matches. The CDR3 is 17 residues long. For the CDR3, the DNA is TGTGCCAGCAGCCCCTATTGGACTAGCGGGAGGCCAGATACGCAGTATTTT. It translates to CASSPYWTSGRPDTQYF.

This chain connects TRBV19 to TRBJ2-7; no definite D call. The CDR3 spans 13 residues. Trimming took off 6 bases at V and 2 bases at J, with 11 bases between the two ends. The germline CDR1 and CDR2 sequences are LNHDA and SQIVND (reference sequence). CDR3 amino acids: CASSLRGTYEQYF. The CDR3 DNA reads TGTGCCAGTAGCCTCCGAGGAACCTACGAGCAGTACTTC.

The V call is TRBV7-2, the J call TRBJ1-2; 7 bases line up with TRBD1. CDR3 length: 14 amino acids. The V and J ends lost 7 bases and 4 bases, in that order; junction bases with no gene match: 9. Germline assignment: CDR1 SGHTA and CDR2 FQGNSA. The CDR3, as DNA: TGTGCCAGCACCCTAGGGGGCGGCCTCTATGGCTACACCTTC. It yields the protein CASTLGGGLYGYTF.